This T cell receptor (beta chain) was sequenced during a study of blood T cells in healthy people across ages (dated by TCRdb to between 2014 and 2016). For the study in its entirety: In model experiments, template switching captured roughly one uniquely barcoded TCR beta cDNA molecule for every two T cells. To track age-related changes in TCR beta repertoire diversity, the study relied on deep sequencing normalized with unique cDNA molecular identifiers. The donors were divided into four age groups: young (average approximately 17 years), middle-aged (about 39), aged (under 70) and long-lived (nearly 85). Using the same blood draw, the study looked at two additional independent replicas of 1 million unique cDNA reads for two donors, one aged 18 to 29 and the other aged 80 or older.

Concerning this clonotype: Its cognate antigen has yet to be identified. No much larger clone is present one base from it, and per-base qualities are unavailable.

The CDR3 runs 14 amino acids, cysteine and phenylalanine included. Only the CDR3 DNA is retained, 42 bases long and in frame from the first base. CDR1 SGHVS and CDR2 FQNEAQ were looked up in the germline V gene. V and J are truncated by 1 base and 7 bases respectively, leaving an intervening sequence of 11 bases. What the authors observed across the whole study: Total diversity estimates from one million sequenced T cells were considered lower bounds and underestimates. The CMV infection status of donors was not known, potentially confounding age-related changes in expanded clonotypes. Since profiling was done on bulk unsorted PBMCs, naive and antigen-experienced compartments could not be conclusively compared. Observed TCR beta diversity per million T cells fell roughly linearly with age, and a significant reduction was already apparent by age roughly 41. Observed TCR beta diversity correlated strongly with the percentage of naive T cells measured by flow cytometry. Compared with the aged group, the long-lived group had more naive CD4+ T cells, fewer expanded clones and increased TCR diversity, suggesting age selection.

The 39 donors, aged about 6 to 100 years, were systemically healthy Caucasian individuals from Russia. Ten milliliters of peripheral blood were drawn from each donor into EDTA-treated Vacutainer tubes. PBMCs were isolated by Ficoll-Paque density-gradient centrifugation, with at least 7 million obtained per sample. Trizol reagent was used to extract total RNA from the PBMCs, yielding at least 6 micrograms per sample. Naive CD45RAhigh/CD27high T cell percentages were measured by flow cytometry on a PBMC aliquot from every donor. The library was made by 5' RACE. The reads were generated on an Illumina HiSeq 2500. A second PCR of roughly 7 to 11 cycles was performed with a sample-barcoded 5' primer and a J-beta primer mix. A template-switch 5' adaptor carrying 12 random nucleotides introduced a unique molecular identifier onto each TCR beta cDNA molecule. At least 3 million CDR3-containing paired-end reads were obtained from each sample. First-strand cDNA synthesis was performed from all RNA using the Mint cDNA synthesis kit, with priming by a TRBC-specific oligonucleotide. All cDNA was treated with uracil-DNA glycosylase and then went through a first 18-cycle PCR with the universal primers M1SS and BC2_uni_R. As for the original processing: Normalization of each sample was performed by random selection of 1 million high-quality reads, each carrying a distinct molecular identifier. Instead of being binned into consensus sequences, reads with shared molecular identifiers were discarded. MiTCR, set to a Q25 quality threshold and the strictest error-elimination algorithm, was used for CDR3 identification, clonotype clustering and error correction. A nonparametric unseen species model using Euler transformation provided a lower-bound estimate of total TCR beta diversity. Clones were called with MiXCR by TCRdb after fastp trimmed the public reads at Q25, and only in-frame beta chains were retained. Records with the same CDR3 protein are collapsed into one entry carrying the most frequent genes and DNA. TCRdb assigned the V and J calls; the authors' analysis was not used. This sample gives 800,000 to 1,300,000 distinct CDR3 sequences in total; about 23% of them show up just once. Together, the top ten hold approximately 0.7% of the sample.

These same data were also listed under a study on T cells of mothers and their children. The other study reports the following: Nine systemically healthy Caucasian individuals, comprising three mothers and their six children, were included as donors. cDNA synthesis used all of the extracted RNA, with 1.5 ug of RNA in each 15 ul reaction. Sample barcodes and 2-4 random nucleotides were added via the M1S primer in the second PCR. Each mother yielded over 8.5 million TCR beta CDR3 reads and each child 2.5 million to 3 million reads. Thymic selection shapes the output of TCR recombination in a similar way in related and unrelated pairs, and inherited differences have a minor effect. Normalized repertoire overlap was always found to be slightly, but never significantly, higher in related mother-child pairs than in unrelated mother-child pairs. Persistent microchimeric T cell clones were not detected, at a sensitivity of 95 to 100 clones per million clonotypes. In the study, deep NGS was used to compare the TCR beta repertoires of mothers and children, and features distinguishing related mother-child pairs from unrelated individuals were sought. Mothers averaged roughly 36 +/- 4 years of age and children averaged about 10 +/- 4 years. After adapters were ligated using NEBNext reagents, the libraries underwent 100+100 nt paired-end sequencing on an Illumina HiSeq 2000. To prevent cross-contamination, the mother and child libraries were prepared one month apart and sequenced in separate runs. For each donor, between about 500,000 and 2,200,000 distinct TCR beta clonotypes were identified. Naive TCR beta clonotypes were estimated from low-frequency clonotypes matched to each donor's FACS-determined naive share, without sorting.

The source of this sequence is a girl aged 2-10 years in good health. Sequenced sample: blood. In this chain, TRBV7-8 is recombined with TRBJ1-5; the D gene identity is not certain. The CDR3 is CASSLGLIKQPQHF. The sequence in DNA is TGTGCCAGCAGCTTAGGACTGATAAAGCAGCCCCAGCATTTT.